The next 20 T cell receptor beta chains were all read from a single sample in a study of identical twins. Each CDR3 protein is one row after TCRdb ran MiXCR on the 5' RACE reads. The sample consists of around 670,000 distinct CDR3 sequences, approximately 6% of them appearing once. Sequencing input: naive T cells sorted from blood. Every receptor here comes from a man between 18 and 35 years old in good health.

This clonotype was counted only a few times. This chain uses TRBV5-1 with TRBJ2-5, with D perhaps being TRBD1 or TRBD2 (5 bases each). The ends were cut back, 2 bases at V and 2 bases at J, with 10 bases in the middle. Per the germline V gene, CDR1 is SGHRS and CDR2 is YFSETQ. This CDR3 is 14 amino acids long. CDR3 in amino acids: CASSFPGRQETQYF. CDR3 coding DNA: TGCGCCAGCAGCTTCCCGGGACGGCAAGAGACCCAGTACTTC. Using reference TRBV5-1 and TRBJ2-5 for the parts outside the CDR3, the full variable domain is KAGVTQTPRYLIKTRGQQVTLSCSPISGHRSVSWYQQTPGQGLQFLFEYFSETQRNKGNFPGRFSGRQFSNSRSEMNVSTLELGDSALYLCASSFPGRQETQYFGPGTRLLVL.

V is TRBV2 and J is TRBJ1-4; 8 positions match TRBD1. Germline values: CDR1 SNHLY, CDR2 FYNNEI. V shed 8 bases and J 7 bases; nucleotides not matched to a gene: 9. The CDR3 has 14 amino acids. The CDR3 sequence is CASHEQGVSEKLFF. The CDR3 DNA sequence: TGTGCCAGCCATGAACAGGGGGTTTCTGAAAAACTGTTTTTT.

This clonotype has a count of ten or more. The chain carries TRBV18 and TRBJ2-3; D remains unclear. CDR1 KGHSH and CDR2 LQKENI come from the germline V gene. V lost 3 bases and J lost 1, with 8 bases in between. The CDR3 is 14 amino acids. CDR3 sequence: CASSPWTGTDTQYF. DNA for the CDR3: TGTGCCAGCTCACCGTGGACGGGCACAGATACGCAGTATTTT. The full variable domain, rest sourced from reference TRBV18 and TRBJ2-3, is NAGVMQNPRHLVRRRGQEARLRCSPMKGHSHVYWYRQLPEEGLKFMVYLQKENIIDESGMPKERFSAEFPKEGPSILRIQQVVRGDSAAYFCASSPWTGTDTQYFGPGTRLTVL.

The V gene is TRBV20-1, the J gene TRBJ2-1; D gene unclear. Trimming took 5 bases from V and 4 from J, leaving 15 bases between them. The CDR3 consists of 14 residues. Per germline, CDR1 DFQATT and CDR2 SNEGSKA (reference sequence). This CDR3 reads CSALTPRLYNEQFF. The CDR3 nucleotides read TGCAGTGCTTTGACTCCTAGACTGTACAATGAGCAGTTCTTC.

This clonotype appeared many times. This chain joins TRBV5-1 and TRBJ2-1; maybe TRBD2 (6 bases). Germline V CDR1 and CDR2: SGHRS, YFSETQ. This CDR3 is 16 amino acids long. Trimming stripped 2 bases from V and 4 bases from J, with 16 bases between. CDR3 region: CASSFGGILAYNEQFF. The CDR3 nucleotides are TGCGCCAGCAGCTTCGGCGGGATTCTGGCTTACAATGAGCAGTTCTTC.

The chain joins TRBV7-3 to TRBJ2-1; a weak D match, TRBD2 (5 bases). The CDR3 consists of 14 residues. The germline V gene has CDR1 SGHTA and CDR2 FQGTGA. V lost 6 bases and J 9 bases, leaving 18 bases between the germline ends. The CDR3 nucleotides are TGTGCCAGCAGAAAAGGAGCGGAGTTGGGTGAGCAGTTCTTC. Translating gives CASRKGAELGEQFF.

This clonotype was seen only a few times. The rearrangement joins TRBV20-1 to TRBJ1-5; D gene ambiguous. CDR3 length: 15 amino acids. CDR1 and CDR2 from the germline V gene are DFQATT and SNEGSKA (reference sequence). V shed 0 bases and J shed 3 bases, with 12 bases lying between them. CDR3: CSARDNGITNQPQHF. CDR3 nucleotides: TGCAGTGCTAGAGATAATGGAATAACCAATCAGCCCCAGCATTTT.

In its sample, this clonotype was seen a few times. In DNA form, the CDR3 reads TGCGCCAGCAGCTTGCAGGGACAGGGGGGGAACACTGAAGCTTTCTTT. This codes for CASSLQGQGGNTEAFF. The V gene is TRBV5-1, the J gene TRBJ1-1, with 11 bases lining up with TRBD1. This CDR3 spans 16 amino acids. The V segment lost 1 base and the J segment 1 base; nucleotides outside the gene matches: 3. Germline CDR1 and CDR2: SGHRS and YFSETQ.

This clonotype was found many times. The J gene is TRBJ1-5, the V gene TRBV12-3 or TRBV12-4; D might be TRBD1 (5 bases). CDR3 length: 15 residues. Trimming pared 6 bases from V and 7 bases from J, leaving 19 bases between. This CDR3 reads CASSWGLLSEQPQHF. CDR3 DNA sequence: TGTGCCAGCAGCTGGGGACTGTTAAGCGAGCAGCCCCAGCATTTT.

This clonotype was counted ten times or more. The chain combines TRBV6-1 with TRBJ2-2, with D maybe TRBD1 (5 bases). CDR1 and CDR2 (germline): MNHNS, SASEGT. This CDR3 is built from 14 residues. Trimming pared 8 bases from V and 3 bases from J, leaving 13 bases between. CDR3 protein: CASLEWGDTGELFF. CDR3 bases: TGTGCCAGCCTCGAGTGGGGCGACACCGGGGAGCTGTTTTTT.

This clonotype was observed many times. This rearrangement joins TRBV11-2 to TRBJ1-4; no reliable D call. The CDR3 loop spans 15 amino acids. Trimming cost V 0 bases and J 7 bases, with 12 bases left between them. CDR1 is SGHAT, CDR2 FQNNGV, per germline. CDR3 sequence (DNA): TGTGCCAGCAGCTTAGATCGGGGTGGAGTTGAAAAACTGTTTTTT. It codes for CASSLDRGGVEKLFF.

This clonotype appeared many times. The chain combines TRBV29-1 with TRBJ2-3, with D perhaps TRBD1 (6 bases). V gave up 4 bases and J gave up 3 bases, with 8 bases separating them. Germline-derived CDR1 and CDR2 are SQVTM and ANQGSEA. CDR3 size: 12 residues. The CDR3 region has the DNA TGCAGCGTTGTAAGGGGGACAGATACGCAGTATTTT. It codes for CSVVRGTDTQYF.

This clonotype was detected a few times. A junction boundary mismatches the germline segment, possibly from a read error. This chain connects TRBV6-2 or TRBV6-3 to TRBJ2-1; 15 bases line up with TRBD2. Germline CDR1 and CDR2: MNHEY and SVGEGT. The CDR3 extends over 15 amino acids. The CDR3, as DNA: TGTGCCAGCAGTTATTGGACTAGCGGGAGGGCCGGTTTAGTCTTC. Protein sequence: CASSYWTSGRAGLVF.

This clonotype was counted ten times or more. DNA of the CDR3: TGTGCCATCTCGTTGTACGAGCAGTACGTC. Its protein product is CAISLYEQYV. The chain links TRBV10-3 to TRBJ2-7, with D hard to call. This CDR3 comprises 10 residues. Germline V gene data show CDR1 as ENHRY and CDR2 as SYGVKD. Deletions cut 8 bases from V and 4 bases from J, with 6 bases between.

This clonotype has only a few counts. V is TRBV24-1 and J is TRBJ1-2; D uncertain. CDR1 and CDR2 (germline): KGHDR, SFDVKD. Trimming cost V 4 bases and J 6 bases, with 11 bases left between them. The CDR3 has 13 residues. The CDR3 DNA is TGTGCCACCAGTGAAAAAACCCGGGATGGCTACACCTTC. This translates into CATSEKTRDGYTF.

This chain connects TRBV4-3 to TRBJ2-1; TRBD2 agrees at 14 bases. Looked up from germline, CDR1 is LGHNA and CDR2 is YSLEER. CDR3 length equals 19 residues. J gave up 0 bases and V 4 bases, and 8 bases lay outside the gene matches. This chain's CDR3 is CASSPRLAGGPVSYNEQFF. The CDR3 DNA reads TGCGCCAGCAGCCCTCGACTAGCGGGAGGGCCGGTCTCCTACAATGAGCAGTTCTTC.

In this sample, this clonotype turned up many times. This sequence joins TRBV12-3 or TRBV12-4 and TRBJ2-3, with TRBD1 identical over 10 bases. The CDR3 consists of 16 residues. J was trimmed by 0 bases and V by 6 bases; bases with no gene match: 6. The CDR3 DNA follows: TGTGCCAGCAGCGCGGGACAGGGGACTAGCACAGATACGCAGTATTTT. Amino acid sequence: CASSAGQGTSTDTQYF.

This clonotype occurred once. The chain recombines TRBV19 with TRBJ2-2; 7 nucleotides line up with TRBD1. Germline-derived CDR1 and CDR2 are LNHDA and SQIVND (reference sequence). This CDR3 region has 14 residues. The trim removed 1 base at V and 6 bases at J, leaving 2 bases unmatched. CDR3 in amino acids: CASSIATGAGELFF. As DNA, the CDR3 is TGTGCCAGTAGTATAGCTACAGGGGCCGGGGAGCTGTTTTTT.

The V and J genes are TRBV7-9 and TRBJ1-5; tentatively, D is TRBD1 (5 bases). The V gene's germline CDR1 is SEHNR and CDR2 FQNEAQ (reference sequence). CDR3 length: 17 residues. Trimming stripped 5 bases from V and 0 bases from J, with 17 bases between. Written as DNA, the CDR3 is TGTGCCAGCAGCGTTGACAGCCTCGAATATAGCAATCAGCCCCAGCATTTT. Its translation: CASSVDSLEYSNQPQHF.

CDR3 nucleotide sequence: TGCGCCAGCAGCGAAAGACAGGAACCCTACGAGCAGTACTTC. Translating it yields CASSERQEPYEQYF. The chain combines TRBV5-1 with TRBJ2-7, with D tentatively TRBD1 (6 bases). Looked up from germline, CDR1 is SGHRS and CDR2 is YFSETQ. The germline V and J ends were trimmed by 4 bases and 2 bases, with 13 bases remaining between them. The CDR3 contains 14 residues.